The rows below give T cell receptor beta chains drawn from one sample of a study of T-cell reconstitution after alpha-beta-depleted transplantation in children. Each CDR3 protein is one row after TCRdb ran MiXCR on the PCR reads. The sample includes just under 250,000 distinct CDR3 sequences, 25% of them seen just once. The source was PBMCs, collected before TCRalphabeta/CD19-depleted stem cell transplant. These receptors originate from a girl aged 2 to 9 with Fanconi anemia, due to receive a stem cell transplant. CDR3s include the opening cysteine and the closing phenylalanine or tryptophan. Each record gives: clone size, J gene, D gene, V gene, CDR3 protein, CDR3 DNA. The D gene is left open where the match is weak. The listing skips clone size in some rows; elsewhere it reads once, few, many or a size class.

many TRBJ2-1 TRBD2 TRBV20-1 CSARGLGGEQFF TGCAGTGCTAGGGGACTAGGGGGTGAGCAGTTCTTC
many TRBJ2-1 NA TRBV29-1 CSVVWDEQFF TGCAGCGTTGTTTGGGATGAGCAGTTCTTC
NA TRBJ2-1 NA TRBV15 CATSAGTPVNEQFF TGTGCCACCAGCGCCGGGACTCCCGTAAATGAGCAGTTCTTC
NA TRBJ2-7 TRBD1 TRBV5-5 CASSGTMGQGIEYF TGTGCCAGCAGCGGAACGATGGGACAGGGGATCGAGTACTTC
many TRBJ2-7 TRBD1 TRBV9 CASSQGQGALYF TGTGCCAGCAGCCAAGGACAGGGGGCTCTGTACTTC
many TRBJ2-3 TRBD2 TRBV7-2 CASSLAWTSGKVTQYF TGTGCCAGCAGCTTAGCCTGGACTAGCGGGAAAGTTACGCAGTATTTT
NA TRBJ2-3 NA TRBV20-1 CSANLGPPDTQYF TGCAGTGCTAATTTAGGCCCACCAGATACGCAGTATTTT
NA TRBJ2-3 TRBD2 TRBV29-1 CSVDDRGGRVDTQYF TGCAGCGTTGATGACCGGGGGGGCCGCGTGGATACGCAGTATTTT
few TRBJ2-5 TRBD2 TRBV10-3 CASAGGQETQYF TGTGCCTCAGCGGGGGGGCAAGAGACCCAGTACTTC
NA TRBJ2-1 NA TRBV20-1 CSALGGQSYNEQFF TGCAGTGCCCTGGGGGGGCAGTCCTACAATGAGCAGTTCTTC
many TRBJ2-1 NA TRBV7-9 CASSLAFYEQFF TGTGCCAGCAGTTTAGCTTTCTATGAGCAGTTCTTC
many TRBJ2-6 NA TRBV28 CASSLLEFSGANVLTF TGTGCCAGCAGTTTATTGGAGTTCTCTGGGGCCAACGTCCTGACTTTC
NA TRBJ2-7 TRBD2 TRBV20-1 CSARDLTALAGGPYEQYF TGCAGTGCTAGAGATCTCACCGCGCTAGCGGGAGGGCCCTACGAGCAGTACTTC
NA TRBJ2-5 NA TRBV6-1 CASNGQSLETQYF TGTGCCAGCAACGGACAGTCGTTGGAGACCCAGTACTTC
NA TRBJ2-3 NA TRBV20-1 CRREDSTDTQYF TGCAGGAGAGAAGATAGCACAGATACGCAGTATTTT
NA TRBJ2-5 TRBD1 TRBV5-1 CASSLKVRGTGQETQYF TGCGCCAGCAGCTTGAAGGTGCGCGGGACAGGTCAAGAGACCCAGTACTTC
many TRBJ2-7 TRBD1 TRBV20-1 CSANGQAIFTYEQYF TGCAGTGCTAACGGACAGGCCATTTTCACCTACGAGCAGTACTTC
few TRBJ2-7 TRBD2 TRBV5-1 CASSARLAGLNEQYF TGCGCCAGCAGCGCGAGACTAGCGGGCCTAAACGAGCAGTACTTC
NA TRBJ1-5 TRBD1 TRBV20-1 CSASSDRGSSVNQPQHF TGCAGTGCTAGCTCCGACAGGGGTTCTAGTGTCAATCAGCCCCAGCATTTT
many TRBJ2-1 TRBD1 TRBV10-3 CAISDLDRDSYNEQFF TGTGCCATCAGTGACCTCGACAGGGACTCCTACAATGAGCAGTTCTTC
few TRBJ2-5 TRBD2 TRBV27 CASRPYSGRAETQYF TGTGCCAGCAGACCCTATAGCGGGAGGGCGGAGACCCAGTACTTC
NA TRBJ2-3 NA TRBV2 CASSMTESTDTQYF TGTGCCAGTTCAATGACCGAAAGCACAGATACGCAGTATTTT
many TRBJ2-7 NA TRBV29-1 CSVEDGRSTYEQYF TGCAGCGTTGAAGACGGCAGATCTACCTACGAGCAGTACTTC
NA TRBJ1-2 NA TRBV20-1 CSAEDSGYGYTF TGCAGTGCCGAGGACAGTGGCTATGGCTACACCTTC
many TRBJ2-3 TRBD1 TRBV20-1 CSARVGTGTDTQYF TGCAGTGCTAGAGTAGGGACAGGCACAGATACGCAGTATTTT
few TRBJ2-1 NA TRBV7-3 CASSSRVYNEQFF TGTGCCAGCAGCTCGAGGGTTTACAATGAGCAGTTCTTC